In its sample, the clone carrying this TCR beta chain was seen a few times. Its antigen is currently unknown. The whole isolated RNA underwent reverse transcription, so sequencing captured expressed TCRB transcripts. The method was immunoSEQ multiplex PCR; TCRdb's version includes in-frame clones alone and lacks a portion of them. The sample consists of about 340,000 clones, roughly 13% of them appearing once. From germline, CDR1 is GTSNPN and CDR2 SVGIG (reference sequence). This CDR3 region has 11 residues. V dropped 6 bases and J dropped 6 bases, with 9 bases sitting between them. The sample originates from a study of beta chain features in type 1 diabetes. Study-level background: Sorted cells from all samples, numbering fewer than 120,000,000, were examined.

Whole-study findings and limits: TCRB CDR3s from Type 1 diabetes patients were moderately but significantly shorter in all four CD4+ subsets. The study found fewer insertions and more deletions at VDJ junctions in type 1 diabetes patients.

Sample: naive CD4+ T cells from blood. The TCR sequence derives from a woman in her late teens or twenties with type 1 diabetes. The J gene is TRBJ1-3, the V gene TRBV30, with unresolved D. In DNA, the CDR3 is TGTGCCTGCGGACTACAAAACACCATATATTTT. Protein sequence: CACGLQNTIYF.